This TCR beta chain comes out of a study of blood T cell repertoires in COVID-19. Turning to the study itself: Sources were T cells, B-cell-depleted T cells, or PBMCs; the material itself was cDNA or gDNA.

In the study's own analysis: Counts of nucleated cells, estimated from reference gene primer amplification, were obtained. Using immunoSEQ multiplex PCR, the repertoire was profiled, and TCRdb retains in-frame clones only, with some absent. Clone size and the V and J calls come from that table; the DNA yielded D and trimming. The sample holds 60,000 to 70,000 clones, roughly 91% seen once. This clone occurred once. Trimming took 4 bases from V and 3 from J; bases not matched to a gene: 13. The CDR3 is 16 residues long. Germline V lookup: CDR1 SGHDT, CDR2 YYEEEE. Clinical histories supplied by participants themselves formed the basis of cohort assignment. Recovery meant two consecutive negative NP/OP PCR tests, professional clearance, or resolved symptoms.

The source of this sequence is a woman aged 40 to 50 who had recovered from COVID-19. The V gene is TRBV5-6, the J gene TRBJ2-7; TRBD1 aligns across 7 bases. Specimen: PBMCs or T cells enriched from blood (not recorded which). The CDR3 region has the DNA TGTGCCAGCAGCCCGGGGACCGGGACAGATTACTACGAGCAGTACTTC. Amino acids: CASSPGTGTDYYEQYF.